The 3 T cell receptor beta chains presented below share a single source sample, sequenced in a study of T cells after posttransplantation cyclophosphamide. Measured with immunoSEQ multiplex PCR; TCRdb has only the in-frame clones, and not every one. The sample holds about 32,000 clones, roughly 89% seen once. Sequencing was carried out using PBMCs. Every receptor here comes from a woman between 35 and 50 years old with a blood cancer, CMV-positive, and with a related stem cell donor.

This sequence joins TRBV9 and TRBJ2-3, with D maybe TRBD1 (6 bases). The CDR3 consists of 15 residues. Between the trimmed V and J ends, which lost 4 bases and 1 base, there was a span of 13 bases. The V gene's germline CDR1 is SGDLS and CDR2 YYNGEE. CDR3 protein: CASSPPGVRTDTQYF. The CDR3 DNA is TGTGCCAGCAGCCCCCCAGGGGTGCGCACAGATACGCAGTATTTT.

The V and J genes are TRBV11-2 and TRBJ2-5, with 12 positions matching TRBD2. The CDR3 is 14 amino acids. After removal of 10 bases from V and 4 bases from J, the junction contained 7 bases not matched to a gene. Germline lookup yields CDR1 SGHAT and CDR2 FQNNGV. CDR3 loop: CATSGLAGPETQYF. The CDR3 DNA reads TGTGCCACGTCAGGACTAGCGGGGCCAGAGACCCAGTACTTC.

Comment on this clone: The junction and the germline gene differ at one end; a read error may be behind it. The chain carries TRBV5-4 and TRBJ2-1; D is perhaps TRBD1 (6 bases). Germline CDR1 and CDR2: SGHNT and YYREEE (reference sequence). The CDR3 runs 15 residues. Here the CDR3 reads CASGLGRGPYNEQFF. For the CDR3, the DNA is TGTGCCAGCGGCTTGGGCAGGGGACCTTACAATGAGCAGTTCTTC.